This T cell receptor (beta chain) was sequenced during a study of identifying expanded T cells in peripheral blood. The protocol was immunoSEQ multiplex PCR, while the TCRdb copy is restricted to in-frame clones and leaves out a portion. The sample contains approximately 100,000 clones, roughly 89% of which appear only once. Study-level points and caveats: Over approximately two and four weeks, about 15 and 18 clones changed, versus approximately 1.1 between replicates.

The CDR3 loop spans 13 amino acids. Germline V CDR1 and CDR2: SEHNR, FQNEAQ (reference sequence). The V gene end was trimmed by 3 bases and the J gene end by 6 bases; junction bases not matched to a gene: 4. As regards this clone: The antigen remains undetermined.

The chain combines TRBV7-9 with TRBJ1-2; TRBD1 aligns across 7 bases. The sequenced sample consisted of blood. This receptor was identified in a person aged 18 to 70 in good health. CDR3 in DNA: TGTGCCAGCAGCTTCGGGACAGAAGATGGCTACACCTTC. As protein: CASSFGTEDGYTF.